These 5 T cell receptor beta chains came from one sample sequenced in a study of blood T cell repertoires in COVID-19. Assay used: immunoSEQ multiplex PCR; TCRdb lists only in-frame clones, some missing. The data show over 200,000 clones, around 75% seen once. The sequencing input was peripheral blood. These receptors were taken from a human donor in a cohort sampled during active COVID-19.

The chain carries TRBV9 and TRBJ2-5, with 14 nucleotides matching TRBD2. Germline CDR1 is SGDLS and CDR2 is YYNGEE. This CDR3 has 14 amino acids. The V gene end was trimmed by 2 bases and the J gene end by 7 bases; junction bases not matched to a gene: 1. The CDR3 DNA is TGTGCCAGCAGCGTCGGGACTAGCGGGGGGACCCAGTACTTC. As protein: CASSVGTSGGTQYF.

The chain couples TRBV9 to TRBJ2-7, with D unresolved. The V end was cut by 0 bases, the J end by 2 bases, with 9 bases between. Germline CDR1 is SGDLS and CDR2 is YYNGEE. The CDR3 totals 14 residues. The CDR3 nucleotides are TGTGCCAGCAGCGTAGACGACACCCCCTACGAGCAGTACTTC. Its translation is CASSVDDTPYEQYF. Full variable domain (outside the CDR3, taken from reference TRBV9 and TRBJ2-7): DSGVTQTPKHLITATGQRVTLRCSPRSGDLSVYWYQQSLDQGLQFLIQYYNGEERAKGNILERFSAQQFPDLHSELNLSSLELGDSALYFCASSVDDTPYEQYFGPGTRLTVT.

The chain joins TRBV30 to TRBJ1-5; 9 bases fit TRBD1. The trim removed 1 base at V and 1 base at J, leaving 5 bases unmatched. Germline V CDR1 and CDR2: GTSNPN, SVGIG (reference sequence). The CDR3 contains 16 residues. CDR3 coding DNA: TGTGCCTGGAGTGGGGGACAGGGACAGAGCAATCAGCCCCAGCATTTT. Translating it yields CAWSGGQGQSNQPQHF.

The V gene is TRBV28, the J gene TRBJ2-1, with TRBD2 matching over 7 bases. The germline V gene encodes CDR1 MDHEN and CDR2 SYDVKM. The CDR3 totals 14 residues. The V and J ends lost 3 bases and 7 bases, in that order; junction bases with no gene match: 6. This CDR3 reads CASSFSSGLNEQFF. DNA for the CDR3: TGTGCCAGCAGTTTTTCTAGCGGCCTGAATGAGCAGTTCTTC.

The V call is TRBV14, the J call TRBJ2-7; 8 nucleotides line up with TRBD2. V was pared by 1 base and J by 3 bases, with 11 bases of the junction left unmatched. This CDR3 spans 17 amino acids. Germline CDR1 and CDR2: SGHDN and FVKESK. CDR3 nucleotide sequence: TGTGCCAGCAGCCAAGTAACCTCGGCGGGAGGAATCTACGAGCAGTACTTC. This gives the protein CASSQVTSAGGIYEQYF.